This T cell receptor (beta chain) emerged from a study of cytomegalovirus exposure and HLA in healthy donors. Study-level information: The study's early data release held tens of millions of unique TCRs from HLA-typed donors. Study results and caveats: CMV serostatus was the sole immune exposure data available.

Trimming removed 5 bases at V and 0 bases at J, with 8 bases between. The CDR3 has 15 residues. Germline CDR1 reads MRHNA; CDR2 reads SNTAGT. It was with 60 Vbeta and 13 Jbeta primers that the PCR ran. The protocol was immunoSEQ multiplex PCR, while the TCRdb copy is restricted to in-frame clones and leaves out a portion. The sample records approximately 200,000 clones, roughly 80% being singletons. A word on this clone: Its matching antigen is unknown.

The TCR comes from a girl under 18 in good health and CMV-seronegative. The chain couples TRBV6-4 to TRBJ2-6, with D possibly matching TRBD1 (6 bases). Sequenced sample: PBMCs. The CDR3 sequence is CASSQQGSGANVLTF. The DNA of the CDR3 is TGTGCCAGCAGTCAACAGGGCTCTGGGGCCAACGTCCTGACTTTC.